This is a list of T cell receptor beta chains from one sample in a study of blood T cell repertoires in COVID-19. Profiled with immunoSEQ multiplex PCR; TCRdb holds only in-frame clones, not every one. The data contain fewer than 200,000 clones, roughly 80% of them singletons. The specimen was peripheral blood. Receptors were obtained from a woman of 80 years or more with acute or convalescent COVID-19. The CDR3 runs from the conserved cysteine through the conserved F or W. The order of the fields is V gene, D gene, J gene, clone size, CDR3 DNA, CDR3 protein. D genes are given only for firm matches. The listing skips clone size in some rows; elsewhere it reads once, few, many or a size class.

TRBV12-3/TRBV12-4	NA	TRBJ1-4	once	TGTGCCAGCAGTTTTCAGGGTTCTGAAAAACTGTTTTTT	CASSFQGSEKLFF
TRBV7-2	NA	TRBJ2-1	NA	TGTGCCAGCAGCTTAGGAAGAGACAATGAGCAGTTCTTC	CASSLGRDNEQFF
TRBV7-2	TRBD2	TRBJ2-7	NA	TGTGCCAGCAGCCGGAGCGGGGGGCCTCTTGTCTACGAGCAGTACTTC	CASSRSGGPLVYEQYF
TRBV12-3/TRBV12-4	NA	TRBJ2-1	NA	TGTGCCAGCAGTTTCCTCAATGAGCAGTTCTTC	CASSFLNEQFF
TRBV7-3	NA	TRBJ2-1	NA	TGTGCCACCCAAAGGGGGGGGTCGGACAATGAGCAGTTCTTC	CATQRGGSDNEQFF
TRBV12-3/TRBV12-4	NA	TRBJ1-4	NA	TGTGCCAGCACGGACAGTCCGTTTGAAAAACTGTTTTTT	CASTDSPFEKLFF
TRBV5-5	NA	TRBJ1-3	NA	TGTGCCAGCAGCCACGGACTGGGAAACACCATATATTTT	CASSHGLGNTIYF
TRBV5-8	TRBD1	TRBJ1-2	many	TGTGCCAGCAGCAGGGACAGGGGGCTTTTATCGGGAGGCTACACCTTC	CASSRDRGLLSGGYTF
TRBV9	NA	TRBJ2-3	NA	TGTGCCAGCAGCGTGACAGAGATTAGCACAGATACGCAGTATTTT	CASSVTEISTDTQYF
TRBV19	NA	TRBJ2-2	once	TGTGCCAGTACCCTTACAGGCAACCTCGGGGAGCTGTTTTTT	CASTLTGNLGELFF
TRBV11-2	NA	TRBJ1-2	NA	TGTGCCAGCAGCCTTAGACAGGTCCCTAACTATGGCTACACCTTC	CASSLRQVPNYGYTF
TRBV6-1	NA	TRBJ1-1	NA	TGTGCCAGCAGTGAGAGCGTCGAGGCTTTCTTT	CASSESVEAFF
TRBV27	TRBD2	TRBJ2-7	NA	TGTGCCAGCAGGACGCTAGCGGGACGCGAGCAGTACTTC	CASRTLAGREQYF
TRBV7-3	NA	TRBJ2-5	NA	TGTGCCAGCAGCTTAGGGCCGGGACGGGGGGAGACCCAGTACTTC	CASSLGPGRGETQYF
TRBV5-1	TRBD1	TRBJ1-1	NA	TGCGCCAGCAACCCGGACAGGGGGCAGGGGGCTGAAGCTTTCTTT	CASNPDRGQGAEAFF
TRBV3-1/TRBV3-2	TRBD2	TRBJ2-5	once	TGTGCCAGCAGAATAGCGGGGGGCCTAGAGACCCAGTACTTC	CASRIAGGLETQYF
TRBV5-1	NA	TRBJ2-7	NA	TGCGCCAGCAGCTTGGCGGCGGGGAACCGCGCCGAGCAGTACTTC	CASSLAAGNRAEQYF
TRBV27	TRBD1	TRBJ2-1	NA	TGTGCCAGCCAAAAGCTTACCGGGACAGGGATTTACAATGAGCAGTTCTTC	CASQKLTGTGIYNEQFF
TRBV30	NA	TRBJ1-6	few	TGTGCCTGGACCCCGGAGTCCAATTCACCCCTCCACTTT	CAWTPESNSPLHF
TRBV7-9	NA	TRBJ1-6	NA	TGTGCCAGCAGCTTAGATGGGGGCTCACCCCTCCACTTT	CASSLDGGSPLHF
TRBV18	NA	TRBJ2-7	NA	TGTGCCAGCTCACCGGGGGCCCCCTACGAGCAGTACTTC	CASSPGAPYEQYF
TRBV1	NA	TRBJ2-4	NA	TGCACCAGCAGCTTTAGACAGTGTTCCGCCAAAAACATTCAGTACTTC	CTSSFRQCSAKNIQYF
TRBV19	NA	TRBJ2-5	NA	TGTGCCAGTAGTATAGACCACAGAAACCAAGAGACCCAGTACTTC	CASSIDHRNQETQYF
TRBV6-6	NA	TRBJ2-7	once	TGTGCCAGCAGTACCTGGACAGCAGGCCCCTACGAGCAGTACTTC	CASSTWTAGPYEQYF
TRBV19	TRBD2	TRBJ2-1	NA	TGTGCCAGTAGTCTCCTCGGCGGGAGGGGGAATGAGCAGTTCTTC	CASSLLGGRGNEQFF
TRBV11-2	TRBD1	TRBJ2-1	NA	TGTGCCAGCAGCTTAGGGGACAGGGGTCGTCGGCAGTTCTTC	CASSLGDRGRRQFF
TRBV19	NA	TRBJ2-1	NA	TGTGCCAGTAGTATGCGTCAGGGGATCTACAATGAGCAGTTCTTC	CASSMRQGIYNEQFF
TRBV5-8	NA	TRBJ1-2	NA	TGTGCCAGCAGCTTGGACGGGAACCCCTGGGTCTATGGCTACACCTTC	CASSLDGNPWVYGYTF
TRBV30	TRBD1	TRBJ1-5	few	TGTGCCTGGGGAGGTCCCGGGACAGGCAATCAGCCCCAGCATTTT	CAWGGPGTGNQPQHF
TRBV18	NA	TRBJ1-2	NA	TGTGCCAGCTCACCAGCAACAACTAACTATGGCTACACCTTC	CASSPATTNYGYTF
TRBV14	TRBD2	TRBJ2-1	once	TGTGCCAGCAGCCAATCCCCGGGACTAGCGGGGAGGTATGAGCAGTTCTTC	CASSQSPGLAGRYEQFF
TRBV30	NA	TRBJ1-4	NA	TGTGCCTGGAGCCGGGGGACCCTTGCAACTAATGAAAAACTGTTTTTT	CAWSRGTLATNEKLFF
TRBV29-1	TRBD1	TRBJ2-5	many	TGCAGCCTGTTGACAGGGGCAGAGACCCAGTACTTC	CSLLTGAETQYF
TRBV5-1	TRBD1	TRBJ1-5	NA	TGCGCCAGCAGCTTGAACGAACAGGGGAAGGGCAATCAGCCCCAGCATTTT	CASSLNEQGKGNQPQHF
TRBV7-2	NA	TRBJ1-4	NA	TGTGCCAGCAGCAACGGGAATGAAAAACTGTTTTTT	CASSNGNEKLFF
TRBV14	TRBD1	TRBJ1-4	NA	TGTGCCAGCAGCCAACTTAACAGGGGGGATAGCGAAAAACTGTTTTTT	CASSQLNRGDSEKLFF
TRBV2	NA	TRBJ2-3	once	TGTGCCAGCAGGGGGGGACTCACAGATACGCAGTATTTT	CASRGGLTDTQYF
TRBV5-1	TRBD1	TRBJ1-3	once	TGCGCCAGCAGCCGAGGACAGGTCGTCAGTGGAAACACCATATATTTT	CASSRGQVVSGNTIYF
TRBV11-2	NA	TRBJ2-3	NA	TGTGCCAGCAGCTTATGGAGGGGTTCGGATACGCAGTATTTT	CASSLWRGSDTQYF
TRBV6-5	NA	TRBJ2-1	NA	TGTGCCAGCAGTTACGTCCGACAGACGTCCTACAATGAGCAGTTCTTC	CASSYVRQTSYNEQFF
TRBV18	NA	TRBJ1-5	NA	TGTGCCAGCTCACCTGATCCGCCAGGGTTAAATCAGCCCCAGCATTTT	CASSPDPPGLNQPQHF
TRBV27	NA	TRBJ2-1	NA	TGTGCCAGCAGTAGACTGTGGAATGAGCAGTTCTTC	CASSRLWNEQFF
TRBV5-1	NA	TRBJ1-2	NA	TGCGCCAGCAGCCCGGGCCATATGACAGCGACGTATGGCTACACCTTC	CASSPGHMTATYGYTF
TRBV6-6	TRBD1	TRBJ2-7	NA	TGTGCCAGCAGTTACTTTCCCCGGGACAGATCCTACGAGCAGTACTTC	CASSYFPRDRSYEQYF
TRBV21-1	NA	TRBJ1-4	few	TGTGCCAGCAGCAAGTCCCCGGGCCGGGGGGGTGAAAAACTGTTTTTT	CASSKSPGRGGEKLFF
TRBV30	TRBD1	TRBJ2-1	few	TGTGCCTGGAGTGTAGGGGGCAACAATGAGCAGTTCTTC	CAWSVGGNNEQFF
TRBV7-9	NA	TRBJ1-1	NA	TGTGCCAGCAGCTTAACAGAGAACCGGAACACTGAAGCTTTCTTT	CASSLTENRNTEAFF
TRBV24-1	NA	TRBJ2-2	NA	TGTGCCACCAGTGACTCCGGGACATCGAACACCGGGGAGCTGTTTTTT	CATSDSGTSNTGELFF